Listed below are T cell receptor beta chains from one sample, sequenced in a study of control samples from healthy donors and cancer patients. Assay used: immunoSEQ multiplex PCR; TCRdb lists only in-frame clones, some missing. The repertoire includes 120,000 to 150,000 clones, about nine tenths of them detected once, and roughly 5% sits in the top ten. The sequencing sample was made of blood. The source of these receptors is a man under 40 in good health. Each CDR3 is given with its conserved first and last residue. D genes are given only for firm matches. Clone size is given for some rows only: seen once, a few or many times, or a class if the clone is expanded.

TRBJ2-7 TRBD2 - TRBV5-6 CASSFTSGTSGAKVYEQYF TGTGCCAGCAGTTTTACATCCGGGACTAGCGGGGCCAAGGTCTACGAGCAGTACTTC
TRBJ2-7 TRBD1 once TRBV7-6 CASSGPDRVQYF TGTGCCAGCAGCGGCCCGGACAGGGTGCAGTACTTC
TRBJ1-2 TRBD1 - TRBV7-9 CASSPTGVNGYTF TGTGCCAGCAGTCCTACAGGGGTTAATGGCTACACCTTC
TRBJ1-2 TRBD1 - TRBV19 CASSARTGYNYGYTF TGTGCCAGTAGTGCCCGGACAGGCTATAACTATGGCTACACCTTC
TRBJ2-3 - few TRBV7-2 CASSLAHSVDTQYF TGTGCCAGCAGCTTAGCGCATAGCGTAGATACGCAGTATTTT
TRBJ2-1 TRBD1 - TRBV7-3 CASSLWTGKGYNEQFF TGTGCCAGCAGCCTATGGACAGGGAAGGGCTACAATGAGCAGTTCTTC
TRBJ1-5 - - TRBV15 CATSAGRDSNQPQHF TGTGCCACCTCGGCAGGGAGGGATAGCAATCAGCCCCAGCATTTT
TRBJ1-2 TRBD1 - TRBV13 CASSLERGQSYGYTF TGTGCCAGCAGCCTCGAACGGGGACAGTCCTATGGCTACACCTTC
TRBJ2-1 TRBD2 - TRBV3-1/TRBV3-2 CASSQAGTSAPRKVFF TGTGCCAGCAGCCAAGCCGGGACTAGCGCTCCTCGGAAGGTATTCTTC
TRBJ2-3 TRBD2 - TRBV6-5 CASNKLAGRTDTQYF TGTGCCAGCAACAAACTAGCGGGACGCACAGATACGCAGTATTTT
TRBJ1-1 TRBD1 - TRBV5-4 CASRKVKGAMNTEAFF TGTGCCAGCAGGAAAGTAAAGGGGGCAATGAACACTGAAGCTTTCTTT
TRBJ2-7 TRBD2 - TRBV5-1 CASSSSAGVYEQYF TGCGCCAGCAGCTCTTCGGCGGGAGTCTACGAGCAGTACTTC
TRBJ2-6 TRBD1 - TRBV10-3 CAISESNEWVVGTGEPGANVLTF TGTGCCATCAGTGAGTCGAACGAATGGGTGGTTGGTACAGGGGAGCCTGGGGCCAACGTCCTGACTTTC
TRBJ2-1 TRBD2 - TRBV6-2/TRBV6-3 CASSGLEWGVSYNEQFF TGTGCCAGCAGCGGACTAGAATGGGGTGTCTCCTACAATGAGCAGTTCTTC